A selection of T cell receptor beta chains follows, all from one sample in a study of response to subunit inactivated influenza vaccine. TCRdb ran MiXCR on the RT-PCR reads and lists one entry per CDR3 protein. The data show about half a million distinct CDR3 sequences, around 8% seen once. The sequenced sample was PBMCs from blood, obtained about 23 months after vaccination. The receptors here all came from a man between 50 and 69 years old who received an inactivated influenza vaccine. Each CDR3 is given with its conserved first and last residue. A D gene is named only where the DNA matches it firmly. Clone size is not always given. Where it is, it says once, few, many or a class for expanded clones.

D gene | clone size | J gene | V gene | CDR3 DNA | CDR3 protein
- | - | TRBJ1-1 | TRBV2 | TGTGCCAGCAGGAAGAGGGGGTATGGGGTTCGTGGCACTGAAGCTTTCTTT | CASRKRGYGVRGTEAFF
- | many | TRBJ2-5 | TRBV12-3/TRBV12-4 | TGTGCCAGCCTCCTAAGGGGCCTAGGGGAGACCCAGTACTTC | CASLLRGLGETQYF
- | few | TRBJ1-2 | TRBV6-5 | TGTGCCAGCAGTTACACAGGTACGGGTGGCTACACCTTC | CASSYTGTGGYTF
TRBD2 | few | TRBJ2-4 | TRBV20-1 | TGCAGTGCTATAGTAGCGGGGACAGCCAAAAACATTCAGTACTTC | CSAIVAGTAKNIQYF
- | many | TRBJ2-7 | TRBV12-3/TRBV12-4 | TGTGCCAGCAGTTTTCGGGACGGCTTCGAGGAGCAGTACTTC | CASSFRDGFEEQYF
- | many | TRBJ2-7 | TRBV20-1 | TGCAGTGCTCTTGACTACGAGCAGTACTTC | CSALDYEQYF
TRBD2 | few | TRBJ2-1 | TRBV6-1 | TGTGCCAGCAGACGCGGGGGGGAATCGTTCAATGAGCAGTTCTTC | CASRRGGESFNEQFF
TRBD1 | many | TRBJ1-5 | TRBV20-1 | TGCAGTGCCTCTCCGGGACAGTATAGCAATCAGCCCCAGCATTTT | CSASPGQYSNQPQHF
- | few | TRBJ1-5 | TRBV4-3 | TGCGCCAGCAGCCAAGATAGGCAGGGAGGGCAGCCCCAGCATTTT | CASSQDRQGGQPQHF
- | few | TRBJ1-6 | TRBV14 | TGTGCCAGCAGCCAACAATTGGGGGGGAATTCACCCCTCCACTTT | CASSQQLGGNSPLHF
TRBD2 | - | TRBJ2-7 | TRBV6-4 | TGTGCCAGCAGCCCCGATACTAGCGGGATCCTCGGCGAGCAGTACTTC | CASSPDTSGILGEQYF
TRBD1 | few | TRBJ2-2 | TRBV7-8 | TGTGCCAGCAGCTCCTTCTACAGGGGGCCCGGGGAGCTGTTTTTT | CASSSFYRGPGELFF
- | many | TRBJ1-2 | TRBV18 | TGTGCCAGCTCACCACCTTTGGGAGAGGGTGGCTACACCTTC | CASSPPLGEGGYTF